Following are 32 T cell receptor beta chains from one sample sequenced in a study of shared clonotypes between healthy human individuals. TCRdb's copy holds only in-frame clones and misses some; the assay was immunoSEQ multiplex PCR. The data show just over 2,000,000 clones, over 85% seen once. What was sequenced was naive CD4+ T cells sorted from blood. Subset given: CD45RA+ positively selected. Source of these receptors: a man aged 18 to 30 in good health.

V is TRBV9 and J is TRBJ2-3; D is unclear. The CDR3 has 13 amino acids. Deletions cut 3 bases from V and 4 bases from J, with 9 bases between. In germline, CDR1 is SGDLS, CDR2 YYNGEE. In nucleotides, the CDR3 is TGTGCCAGCAGCGCCCGAATAGCAGATACGCAGTATTTT. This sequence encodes CASSARIADTQYF.

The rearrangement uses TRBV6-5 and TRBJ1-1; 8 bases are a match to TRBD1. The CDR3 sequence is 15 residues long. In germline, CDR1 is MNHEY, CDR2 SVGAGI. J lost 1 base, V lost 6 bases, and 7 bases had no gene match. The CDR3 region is CASSRQGLGNTEAFF. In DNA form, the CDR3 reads TGTGCCAGCAGCCGACAGGGGTTGGGGAACACTGAAGCTTTCTTT.

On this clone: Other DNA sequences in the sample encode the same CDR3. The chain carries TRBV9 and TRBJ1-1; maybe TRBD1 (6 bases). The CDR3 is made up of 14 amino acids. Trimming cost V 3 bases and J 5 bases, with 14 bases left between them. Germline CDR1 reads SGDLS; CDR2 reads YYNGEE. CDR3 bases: TGTGCCAGCAGCGGAACAGGGCTGGGTACTGAAGCTTTCTTT. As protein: CASSGTGLGTEAFF.

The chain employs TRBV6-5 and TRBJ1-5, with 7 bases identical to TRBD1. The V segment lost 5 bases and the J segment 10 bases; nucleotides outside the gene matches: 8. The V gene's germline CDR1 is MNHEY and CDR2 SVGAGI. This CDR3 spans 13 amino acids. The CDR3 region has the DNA TGTGCCAGCAGTCGGGACAGTTCGGATCCCCAGCATTTT. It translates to CASSRDSSDPQHF.

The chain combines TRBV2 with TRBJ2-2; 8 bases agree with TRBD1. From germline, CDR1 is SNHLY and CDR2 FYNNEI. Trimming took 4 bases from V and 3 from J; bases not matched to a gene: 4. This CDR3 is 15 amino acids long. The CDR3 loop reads CASSGQGRDTGELFF. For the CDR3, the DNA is TGTGCCAGCAGTGGACAGGGGCGGGACACCGGGGAGCTGTTTTTT.

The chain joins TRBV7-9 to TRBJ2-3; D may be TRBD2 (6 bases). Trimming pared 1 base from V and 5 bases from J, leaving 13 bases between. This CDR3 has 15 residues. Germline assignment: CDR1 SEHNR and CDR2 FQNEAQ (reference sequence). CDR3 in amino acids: CASSLVTGAGDTQYF. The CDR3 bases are TGTGCCAGCAGCTTAGTGACGGGAGCCGGAGATACGCAGTATTTT.

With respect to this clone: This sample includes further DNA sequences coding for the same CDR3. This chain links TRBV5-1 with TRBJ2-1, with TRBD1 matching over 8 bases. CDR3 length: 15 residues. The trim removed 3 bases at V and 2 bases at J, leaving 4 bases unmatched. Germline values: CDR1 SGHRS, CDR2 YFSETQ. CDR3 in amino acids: CASSSGTGTYNEQFF. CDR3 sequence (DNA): TGCGCCAGCAGCTCAGGGACAGGAACCTACAATGAGCAGTTCTTC.

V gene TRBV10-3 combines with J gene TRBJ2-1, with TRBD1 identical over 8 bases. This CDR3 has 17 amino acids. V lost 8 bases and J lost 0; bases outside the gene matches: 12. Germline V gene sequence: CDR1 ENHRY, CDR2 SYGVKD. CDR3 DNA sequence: TGTGCCATCGGCAGACAGGGGTTGGCGAGCTCCTACAATGAGCAGTTCTTC. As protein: CAIGRQGLASSYNEQFF.

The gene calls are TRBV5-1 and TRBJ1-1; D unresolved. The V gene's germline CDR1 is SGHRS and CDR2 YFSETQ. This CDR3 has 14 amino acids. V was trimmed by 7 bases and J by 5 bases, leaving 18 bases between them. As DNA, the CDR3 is TGCGCCAGCTCGGAGGGTCCCTTGGGGACTGAAGCTTTCTTT. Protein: CASSEGPLGTEAFF.

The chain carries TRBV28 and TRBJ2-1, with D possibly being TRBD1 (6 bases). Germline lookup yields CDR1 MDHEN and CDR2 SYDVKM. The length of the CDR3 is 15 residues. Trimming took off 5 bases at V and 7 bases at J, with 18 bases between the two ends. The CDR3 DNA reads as TGTGCCAGCAGTACAGCAGGGGCAGGGGAGAATGAGCAGTTCTTC. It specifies CASSTAGAGENEQFF. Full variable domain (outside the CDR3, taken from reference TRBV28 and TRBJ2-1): DVKVTQSSRYLVKRTGEKVFLECVQDMDHENMFWYRQDPGLGLRLIYFSYDVKMKEKGDIPEGYSVSREKKERFSLILESASTNQTSMYLCASSTAGAGENEQFFGPGTRLTVL.

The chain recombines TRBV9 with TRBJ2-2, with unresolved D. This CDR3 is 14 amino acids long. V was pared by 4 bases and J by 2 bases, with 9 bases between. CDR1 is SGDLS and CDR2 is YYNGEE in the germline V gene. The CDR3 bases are TGTGCCAGCAGCTTGGCAGGTAACACCGGGGAGCTGTTTTTT. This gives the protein CASSLAGNTGELFF.

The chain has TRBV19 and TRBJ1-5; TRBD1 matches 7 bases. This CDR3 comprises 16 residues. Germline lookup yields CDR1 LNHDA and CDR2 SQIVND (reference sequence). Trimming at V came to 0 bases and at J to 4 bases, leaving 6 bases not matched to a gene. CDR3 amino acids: CASSIDQGTANQPQHF. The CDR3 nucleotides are TGTGCCAGTAGTATAGATCAGGGGACAGCGAATCAGCCCCAGCATTTT.

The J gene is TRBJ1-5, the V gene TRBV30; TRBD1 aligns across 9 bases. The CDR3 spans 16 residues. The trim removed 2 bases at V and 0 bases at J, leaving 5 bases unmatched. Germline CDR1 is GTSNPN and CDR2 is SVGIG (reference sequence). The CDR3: CAWSQQGAVSNQPQHF. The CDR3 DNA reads TGTGCCTGGAGTCAACAGGGGGCGGTTAGCAATCAGCCCCAGCATTTT.

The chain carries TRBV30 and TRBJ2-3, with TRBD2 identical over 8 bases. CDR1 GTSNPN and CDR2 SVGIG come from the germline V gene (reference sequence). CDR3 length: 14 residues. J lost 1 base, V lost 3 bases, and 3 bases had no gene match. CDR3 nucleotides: TGTGCCTGGAGGGTTAGCGGGGGCACAGATACGCAGTATTTT. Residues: CAWRVSGGTDTQYF.

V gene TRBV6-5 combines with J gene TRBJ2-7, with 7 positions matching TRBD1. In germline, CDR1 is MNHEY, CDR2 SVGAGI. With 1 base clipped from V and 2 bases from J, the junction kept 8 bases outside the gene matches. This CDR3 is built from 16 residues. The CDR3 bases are TGTGCCAGCAGTTACTTGTCGGGACAGAGAACCTACGAGCAGTACTTC. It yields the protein CASSYLSGQRTYEQYF.

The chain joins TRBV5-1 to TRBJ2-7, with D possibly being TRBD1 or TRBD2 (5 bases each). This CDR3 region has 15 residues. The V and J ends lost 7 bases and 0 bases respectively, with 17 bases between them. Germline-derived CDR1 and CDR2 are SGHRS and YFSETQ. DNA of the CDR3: TGCGCCAGCTCACGTACGGGACGGGTCTCCTACGAGCAGTACTTC. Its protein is CASSRTGRVSYEQYF.

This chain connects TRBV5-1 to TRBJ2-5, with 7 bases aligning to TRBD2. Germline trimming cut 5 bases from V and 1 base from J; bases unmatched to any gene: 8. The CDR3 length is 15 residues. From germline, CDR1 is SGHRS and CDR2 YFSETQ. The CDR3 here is CASSPSGGSQETQYF. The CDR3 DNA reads TGCGCCAGCAGTCCGTCCGGGGGGTCCCAAGAGACCCAGTACTTC.

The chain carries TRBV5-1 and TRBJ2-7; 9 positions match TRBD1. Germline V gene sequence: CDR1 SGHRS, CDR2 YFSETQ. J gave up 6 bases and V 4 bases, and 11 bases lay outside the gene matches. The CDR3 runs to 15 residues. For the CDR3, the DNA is TGCGCCAGCAGCCTCACACCGGGACAGGGAGGCGAGCAGTACTTC. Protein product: CASSLTPGQGGEQYF.

The CDR3 here is CASSEANPGTDTQYF. CDR3 nucleotides: TGTGCCAGCAGTGAAGCAAACCCCGGCACAGATACGCAGTATTTT. The chain is built from TRBV6-1 and TRBJ2-3; no definite D call. The germline V gene encodes CDR1 MNHNS and CDR2 SASEGT. V was pared by 0 bases and J by 1 base, with 8 bases between. CDR3 length equals 15 residues.

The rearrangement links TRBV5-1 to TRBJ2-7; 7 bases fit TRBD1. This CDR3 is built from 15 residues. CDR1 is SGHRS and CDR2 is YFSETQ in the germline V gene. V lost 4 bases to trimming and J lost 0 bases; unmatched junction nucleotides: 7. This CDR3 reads CASSRSRDSSYEQYF. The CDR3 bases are TGCGCCAGCAGCAGATCCCGGGACAGCTCCTACGAGCAGTACTTC.

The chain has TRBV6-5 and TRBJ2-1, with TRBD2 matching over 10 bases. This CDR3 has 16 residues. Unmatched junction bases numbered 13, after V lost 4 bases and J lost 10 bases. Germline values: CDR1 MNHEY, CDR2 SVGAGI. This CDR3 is CASSSASGLAVREQFF. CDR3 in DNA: TGTGCCAGCAGTTCGGCATCCGGACTAGCGGTAAGGGAGCAGTTCTTC.

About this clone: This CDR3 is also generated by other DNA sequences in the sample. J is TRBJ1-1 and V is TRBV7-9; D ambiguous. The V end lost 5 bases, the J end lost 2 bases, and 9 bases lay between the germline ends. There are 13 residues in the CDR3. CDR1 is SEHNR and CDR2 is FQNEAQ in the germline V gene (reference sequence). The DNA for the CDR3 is TGTGCCAGCAGCCGTGGTGGTAACACTGAAGCTTTCTTT. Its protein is CASSRGGNTEAFF.

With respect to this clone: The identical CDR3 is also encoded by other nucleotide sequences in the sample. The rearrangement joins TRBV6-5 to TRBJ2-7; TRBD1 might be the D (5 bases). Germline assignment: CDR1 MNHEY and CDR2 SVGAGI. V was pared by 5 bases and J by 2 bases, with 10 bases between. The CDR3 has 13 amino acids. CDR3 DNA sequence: TGTGCCAGCAGTCGAACAGGACCCTACGAGCAGTACTTC. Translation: CASSRTGPYEQYF.

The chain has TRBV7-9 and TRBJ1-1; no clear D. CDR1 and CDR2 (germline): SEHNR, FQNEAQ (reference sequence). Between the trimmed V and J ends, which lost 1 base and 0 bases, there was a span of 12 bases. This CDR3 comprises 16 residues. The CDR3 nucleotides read TGTGCCAGCAGCTTAGGTGGAGACGGTTTGAACACTGAAGCTTTCTTT. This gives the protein CASSLGGDGLNTEAFF. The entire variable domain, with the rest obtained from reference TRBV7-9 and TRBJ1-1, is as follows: DTGVSQNPRHKITKRGQNVTFRCDPISEHNRLYWYRQTLGQGPEFLTYFQNEAQLEKSRLLSDRFSAERPKGSFSTLEIQRTEQGDSAMYLCASSLGGDGLNTEAFFGQGTRLTVV.

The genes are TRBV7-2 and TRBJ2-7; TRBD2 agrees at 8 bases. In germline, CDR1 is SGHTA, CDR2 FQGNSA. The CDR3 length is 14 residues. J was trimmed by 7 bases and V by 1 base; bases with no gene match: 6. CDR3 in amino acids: CASSLGPSGFEQYF. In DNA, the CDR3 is TGTGCCAGCAGCTTAGGACCTAGCGGGTTTGAGCAGTACTTC.

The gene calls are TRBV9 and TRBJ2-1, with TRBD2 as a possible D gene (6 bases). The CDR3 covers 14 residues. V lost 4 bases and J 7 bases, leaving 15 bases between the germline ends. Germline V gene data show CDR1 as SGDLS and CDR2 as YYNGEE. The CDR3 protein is CASSPPGTWNEQFF. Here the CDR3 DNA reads TGTGCCAGCAGCCCACCCGGGACTTGGAATGAGCAGTTCTTC.

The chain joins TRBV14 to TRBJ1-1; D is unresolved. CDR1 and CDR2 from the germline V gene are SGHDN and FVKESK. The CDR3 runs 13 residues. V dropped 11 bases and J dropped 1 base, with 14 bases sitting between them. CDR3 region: CASSREQNTEAFF. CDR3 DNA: TGTGCCTCCTCGAGGGAACAGAACACTGAAGCTTTCTTT.

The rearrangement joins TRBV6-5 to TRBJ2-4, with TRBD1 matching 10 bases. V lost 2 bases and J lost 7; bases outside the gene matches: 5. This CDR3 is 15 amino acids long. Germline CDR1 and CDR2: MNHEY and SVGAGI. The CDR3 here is CASSYGTGAFNIQYF. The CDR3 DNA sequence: TGTGCCAGCAGTTACGGGACAGGGGCATTCAACATTCAGTACTTC.

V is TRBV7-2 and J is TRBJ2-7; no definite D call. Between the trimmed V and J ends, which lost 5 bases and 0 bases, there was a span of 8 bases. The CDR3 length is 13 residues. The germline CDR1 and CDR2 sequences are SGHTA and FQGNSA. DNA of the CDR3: TGTGCCAGCAGCCTTCAACCCTCCTACGAGCAGTACTTC. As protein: CASSLQPSYEQYF.

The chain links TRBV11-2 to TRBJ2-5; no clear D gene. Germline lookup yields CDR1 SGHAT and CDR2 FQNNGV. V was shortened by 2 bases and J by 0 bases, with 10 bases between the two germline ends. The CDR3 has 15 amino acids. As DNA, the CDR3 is TGTGCCAGCAGCTTATTAGGGATGTACCAAGAGACCCAGTACTTC. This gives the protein CASSLLGMYQETQYF.

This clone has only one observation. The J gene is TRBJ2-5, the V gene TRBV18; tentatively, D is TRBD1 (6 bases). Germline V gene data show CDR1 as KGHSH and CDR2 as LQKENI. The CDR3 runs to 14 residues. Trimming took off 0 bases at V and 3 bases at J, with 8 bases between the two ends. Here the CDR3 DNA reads TGTGCCAGCTCACCACCCGGGACAAAAGAGACCCAGTACTTC. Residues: CASSPPGTKETQYF.

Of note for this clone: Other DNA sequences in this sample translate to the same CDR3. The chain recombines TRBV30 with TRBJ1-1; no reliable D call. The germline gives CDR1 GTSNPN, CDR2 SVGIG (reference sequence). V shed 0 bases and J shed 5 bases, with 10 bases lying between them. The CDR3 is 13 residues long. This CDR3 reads CAWSVLLGTEAFF. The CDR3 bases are TGTGCCTGGAGTGTACTTCTTGGGACTGAAGCTTTCTTT.